The 27 T cell receptor beta chains given below trace back to one sample, sequenced in a study of shared clonotypes between healthy human individuals. Sequencing was performed with immunoSEQ multiplex PCR; in TCRdb, only in-frame clones are kept and a portion is missing. The table has roughly 700,000 clones, less than 95% seen once. The sequenced sample consisted of memory CD8+ T cells from PBMCs. Subset meaning: CD45RO+ cells pooled with CCR7-negative TemRA cells. The receptors shown here come from a man aged 18 to 30 in good health. Some clones in this sample may be carry-over from other donors' samples.

Regarding this clone: The sample contains more than one DNA sequence encoding this CDR3. The CDR3 DNA follows: TGTGCCAGCAGTTACGGACAGGGCCCTTACGAGCAGTACTTC. Translating gives CASSYGQGPYEQYF. This sequence joins TRBV6-5 and TRBJ2-7; 8 nucleotides line up with TRBD1. Per the germline V gene, CDR1 is MNHEY and CDR2 is SVGAGI. This CDR3 spans 14 amino acids. The V segment lost 2 bases and the J segment 4 bases; nucleotides outside the gene matches: 4.

The chain joins TRBV27 to TRBJ2-6; D is uncertain. V gave up 3 bases and J gave up 1 base, with 4 bases separating them. The CDR3 contains 14 residues. Germline CDR1 MNHEY, CDR2 SMNVEV (reference sequence). CDR3 DNA sequence: TGTGCCAGCAGTTTTCGGTCTGGGGCCAACGTCCTGACTTTC. It encodes CASSFRSGANVLTF.

The chain recombines TRBV11-2 with TRBJ2-2; D tentatively reads TRBD1 or TRBD2 (6 bases each). Deletions cut 1 base from V and 4 bases from J, with 13 bases between. Germline CDR1 SGHAT, CDR2 FQNNGV. The length of the CDR3 is 16 residues. CDR3 sequence reads: CASSLVGGRVTGELFF. The DNA for the CDR3 is TGTGCCAGCAGCTTAGTTGGGGGGCGCGTCACCGGGGAGCTGTTTTTT. Based on the CDR3 plus reference TRBV11-2 and TRBJ2-2, the full variable domain is EAGVAQSPRYKIIEKRQSVAFWCNPISGHATLYWYQQILGQGPKLLIQFQNNGVVDDSQLPKDRFSAERLKGVDSTLKIQPAKLEDSAVYLCASSLVGGRVTGELFFGEGSRLTVL.

The V gene is TRBV4-1, the J gene TRBJ2-7, with TRBD2 identical over 11 bases. Germline loops: CDR1 MGHRA, CDR2 YSYEKL. The CDR3 loop spans 17 amino acids. The V and J ends lost 1 base and 3 bases, in that order; junction bases with no gene match: 8. Here the CDR3 reads CASSQAVSGRAGYEQYF. The CDR3 region has the DNA TGCGCCAGCAGCCAAGCCGTTAGCGGGAGGGCCGGCTACGAGCAGTACTTC.

The chain uses TRBV7-8 and TRBJ1-2; D gene ambiguous. Deletions cut 1 base from V and 5 bases from J, with 8 bases between. The germline CDR1 and CDR2 sequences are SGHVS and FQNEAQ. The CDR3 is 13 amino acids. The CDR3 DNA reads TGTGCCAGCAGCTTAGTGCCAGGATATGGCTACACCTTC. Protein product: CASSLVPGYGYTF.

V and J are TRBV28 and TRBJ2-7, with 8 nucleotides matching TRBD1. V lost 1 base and J lost 0; bases outside the gene matches: 5. The CDR3 extends over 16 amino acids. Germline CDR1 is MDHEN and CDR2 is SYDVKM. The DNA for the CDR3 is TGTGCCAGCAGTTTATTCGGGACAGGCGACTCCTACGAGCAGTACTTC. Translating gives CASSLFGTGDSYEQYF.

The table lists this clone with a few counts. V usage is TRBV27 and J usage is TRBJ1-5; a weak D match, TRBD1 (5 bases). The V gene's germline CDR1 is MNHEY and CDR2 SMNVEV (reference sequence). The V end was cut by 5 bases, the J end by 3 bases, with 17 bases between. The CDR3 is 16 residues long. CDR3 DNA: TGTGCCAGCAGTCGACAGACACCCTGGGACAATCAGCCCCAGCATTTT. Residues: CASSRQTPWDNQPQHF.

The gene calls are TRBV4-1 and TRBJ2-4; TRBD2 matches 11 bases. Trimming removed 2 bases from V and 0 bases from J; junction bases left unmatched: 3. Germline assignment: CDR1 MGHRA and CDR2 YSYEKL. The length of the CDR3 is 17 residues. The CDR3 sequence: CASSQQTSGIAKNIQYF. CDR3 coding DNA: TGCGCCAGCAGCCAACAGACTAGCGGGATAGCCAAAAACATTCAGTACTTC.

The V gene is TRBV6-5, the J gene TRBJ1-5; the D is unclear. CDR1 is MNHEY and CDR2 is SVGAGI in the germline V gene. The CDR3 covers 12 residues. With 7 bases removed from V and 7 bases from J, the gap between germline ends came to 11 bases. The CDR3 sequence is CASNPPGQPQHF. CDR3 nucleotide sequence: TGTGCCAGCAACCCTCCCGGACAGCCCCAGCATTTT.

The table lists this clone with a few counts. V gene TRBV9 combines with J gene TRBJ1-2; 9 bases match TRBD1. The trim removed 3 bases at V and 8 bases at J, leaving 5 bases unmatched. The CDR3 sequence is 13 residues long. CDR1 is SGDLS and CDR2 is YYNGEE in the germline V gene. DNA of the CDR3: TGTGCCAGCAGCGACAACAGGGGGCACGGCTACACCTTC. Translated: CASSDNRGHGYTF.

Only one count was recorded for this clone. CDR3 sequence reads: CASSQDSLRDYSLYQETQYF. In DNA, the CDR3 is TGCGCCAGCAGCCAAGATAGTTTAAGGGACTACTCGTTATATCAAGAGACCCAGTACTTC. The chain carries TRBV4-1 and TRBJ2-5, with TRBD2 matching 7 bases. CDR3 length equals 20 residues. Per the germline V gene, CDR1 is MGHRA and CDR2 is YSYEKL. The J segment lost 2 bases and the V segment lost 0 bases, leaving 18 bases of the junction unmatched.

This clone was observed once. The gene calls are TRBV9 and TRBJ2-1; 14 bases line up with TRBD2. V dropped 4 bases and J dropped 5; count of bases not matched to a gene: 2. The CDR3 is made up of 15 amino acids. Germline CDR1 reads SGDLS; CDR2 reads YYNGEE. Written as DNA, the CDR3 is TGTGCCAGCAGCTGGGGACTAGCGGGAGACAATGAGCAGTTCTTC. This translates into CASSWGLAGDNEQFF.

The chain couples TRBV7-9 to TRBJ1-5, with a possible D match to TRBD1 (5 bases). Germline V CDR1 and CDR2: SEHNR, FQNEAQ (reference sequence). V lost 5 bases to trimming and J lost 7 bases, with 12 bases between them. CDR3 length: 13 residues. The CDR3 coding sequence is TGTGCCAGCAGCCCAGGGCTGGGACAGCCCCAGCATTTT. It specifies CASSPGLGQPQHF.

This rearrangement joins TRBV6-4 to TRBJ1-5; 7 nucleotides align to TRBD1. The CDR3 runs 17 residues. Germline CDR1 MRHNA, CDR2 SNTAGT. After removal of 7 bases from V and 0 bases from J, the junction contained 12 bases not matched to a gene. The CDR3 reads CASNFDRENDSNQPQHF. The CDR3, as DNA: TGTGCCAGCAACTTCGACAGGGAGAACGATAGCAATCAGCCCCAGCATTTT.

The rearrangement uses TRBV27 and TRBJ2-1; possible D gene TRBD2, 5 bases. The V gene lost 8 bases and the J gene lost 2 bases, with 10 bases spanning the gap. CDR3 length: 13 amino acids. Germline CDR1 reads MNHEY; CDR2 reads SMNVEV (reference sequence). In DNA, the CDR3 is TGTGCCAGCGGAGGACTCCCCTACAATGAGCAGTTCTTC. Translated, it gives CASGGLPYNEQFF.

The chain uses TRBV25-1 and TRBJ2-7, with 10 bases aligning to TRBD2. Germline CDR1 and CDR2: MGHDK and SYGVNS. This CDR3 contains 15 residues. Trimming cost V 5 bases and J 4 bases; bases outside gene matches: 8. As DNA, the CDR3 is TGTGCCAGCAGTAAAGGACTAGCGGAATTATACGAGCAGTACTTC. Protein product: CASSKGLAELYEQYF.

The chain uses TRBV7-9 and TRBJ1-2; 7 bases map to TRBD1. Germline CDR1 and CDR2: SEHNR and FQNEAQ (reference sequence). V dropped 5 bases and J dropped 4; count of bases not matched to a gene: 7. CDR3 length: 14 residues. In DNA, the CDR3 is TGTGCCAGCAGCGAATCGGGACAGTCCTATGGCTACACCTTC. It codes for CASSESGQSYGYTF.

The chain couples TRBV27 to TRBJ2-3, with 16 bases fitting TRBD2. Germline lookup yields CDR1 MNHEY and CDR2 SMNVEV (reference sequence). Trimming cost V 6 bases and J 5 bases; bases outside gene matches: 11. The CDR3 loop spans 18 amino acids. Written as DNA, the CDR3 is TGTGCCAGCAGGATCGGGACTAGCGGGAGGGCCGGTCTAGATACGCAGTATTTT. Its protein is CASRIGTSGRAGLDTQYF.

The rearrangement joins TRBV4-3 to TRBJ2-1, with 9 bases that match TRBD2. V was clipped by 0 bases and J by 10 bases; unmatched bases: 13. The CDR3 extends over 17 amino acids. CDR1 is LGHNA, CDR2 YSLEER, per germline. The CDR3 sequence is CASSQDRRGGPLGEQFF. In nucleotides, the CDR3 is TGCGCCAGCAGCCAAGATCGGCGGGGGGGCCCCTTAGGGGAGCAGTTCTTC.

This clone came up once. The genes are TRBV9 and TRBJ2-1; 7 positions agree with TRBD2. The CDR3 spans 14 residues. Germline V gives CDR1 SGDLS, CDR2 YYNGEE. V lost 3 bases, J lost 2 bases, and 2 bases stayed unmatched. DNA for the CDR3: TGTGCCAGCAGCGAAGCGGGGACCTACAATGAGCAGTTCTTC. Translated, it gives CASSEAGTYNEQFF.

V gene TRBV27 combines with J gene TRBJ1-4; TRBD1 might be the D (5 bases). Germline CDR1 reads MNHEY; CDR2 reads SMNVEV (reference sequence). V was trimmed by 5 bases and J by 7 bases, leaving 17 bases between them. This CDR3 spans 15 amino acids. The CDR3 DNA reads as TGTGCCAGCAGTCCGGGGACTCGGAGGAGTGAAAAACTGTTTTTT. Translating it yields CASSPGTRRSEKLFF.

V usage is TRBV28 and J usage is TRBJ2-7, with D unresolved. V was shortened by 5 bases and J by 5 bases, with 16 bases between the two germline ends. This CDR3 contains 14 residues. Germline V CDR1 and CDR2: MDHEN, SYDVKM. CDR3 loop: CASSRRKPVDEQYF. The CDR3 DNA sequence: TGTGCCAGCAGTCGGCGGAAACCGGTCGACGAGCAGTACTTC. The variable domain in full, with the rest retrieved from reference TRBV28 and TRBJ2-7, is DVKVTQSSRYLVKRTGEKVFLECVQDMDHENMFWYRQDPGLGLRLIYFSYDVKMKEKGDIPEGYSVSREKKERFSLILESASTNQTSMYLCASSRRKPVDEQYFGPGTRLTVT.

The chain uses TRBV13 and TRBJ2-7; D is possibly TRBD2 (5 bases). Germline loops: CDR1 PRHDT, CDR2 FYEKMQ (reference sequence). The V end was cut by 5 bases, the J end by 7 bases, with 12 bases between. The CDR3 consists of 12 residues. CDR3 coding DNA: TGTGCCAGCAGCCTCGGGTGGGAGGAGCAGTACTTC. Translation: CASSLGWEEQYF. The whole variable domain, filled in from reference TRBV13 and TRBJ2-7, reads AAGVIQSPRHLIKEKRETATLKCYPIPRHDTVYWYQQGPGQDPQFLISFYEKMQSDKGSIPDRFSAQQFSDYHSELNMSSLELGDSALYFCASSLGWEEQYFGPGTRLTVT.

This clone was observed a single time. The rearrangement joins TRBV5-8 to TRBJ2-1; D unresolved. The length of the CDR3 is 11 residues. The germline CDR1 and CDR2 sequences are SGHTS and YDEGEE. V was shortened by 5 bases and J by 2 bases, with 2 bases between the two germline ends. The chain's CDR3 is CASRAYNEQFF. The CDR3 DNA is TGTGCCAGCAGGGCCTACAATGAGCAGTTCTTC.

V gene TRBV6-5 combines with J gene TRBJ2-7, with 8 bases that match TRBD1. The V segment lost 5 bases and the J segment 6 bases; nucleotides outside the gene matches: 9. The CDR3 totals 14 residues. Germline lookup yields CDR1 MNHEY and CDR2 SVGAGI. The CDR3 nucleotides read TGTGCCAGCAGTAAACGGACAGGGCGTCCCGAGCAGTACTTC. Residues: CASSKRTGRPEQYF.

This clone was seen only once. The gene calls are TRBV4-3 and TRBJ2-2; TRBD1 might be the D (6 bases). Trimming stripped 0 bases from V and 6 bases from J, with 11 bases between. CDR3 length: 15 residues. Germline V gives CDR1 LGHNA, CDR2 YSLEER. CDR3 sequence reads: CASSQDDRSSGELFF. DNA for the CDR3: TGCGCCAGCAGCCAAGATGACAGGAGTTCCGGGGAGCTGTTTTTT.

V gene TRBV4-1 combines with J gene TRBJ1-5; 7 positions agree with TRBD1. V shed 2 bases and J 4 bases; nucleotides not matched to a gene: 8. Germline V lookup: CDR1 MGHRA, CDR2 YSYEKL. The CDR3 totals 16 residues. CDR3 sequence: CASSQPPGQINQPQHF. CDR3 DNA sequence: TGCGCCAGCAGCCAACCACCGGGACAGATAAATCAGCCCCAGCATTTT.